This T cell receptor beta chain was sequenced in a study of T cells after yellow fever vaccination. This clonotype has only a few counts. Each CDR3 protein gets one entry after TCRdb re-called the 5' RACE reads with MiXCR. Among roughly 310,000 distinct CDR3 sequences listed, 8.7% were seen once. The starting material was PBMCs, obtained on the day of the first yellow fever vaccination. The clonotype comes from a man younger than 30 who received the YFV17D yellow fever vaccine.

The CDR3 bases are TGTGCCAGCAGCTTTTTCAGGGGTGAGGCCAAAAACATTCAGTACTTC. Residues: CASSFFRGEAKNIQYF. The V call is TRBV5-8, the J call TRBJ2-4; a weak D match, TRBD1 (6 bases). V shed 2 bases and J shed 1 base, with 13 bases lying between them. The CDR3 consists of 16 residues. Germline V gives CDR1 SGHTS, CDR2 YDEGEE.